A selection of T cell receptor beta chains follows, all from one sample in a study of blood T cell repertoires in COVID-19. The repertoire was sequenced with immunoSEQ multiplex PCR; TCRdb's copy has only in-frame clones and lacks some. The repertoire holds about 140,000 clones, 81% seen once, with 8.2% in the top ten. Sequenced: peripheral blood. Receptor source: a human donor in a cohort sampled during active COVID-19. CDR3s include the opening cysteine and the closing phenylalanine or tryptophan. The D gene is left open where the match is weak. A row's size may be missing; if present it is once, few, many or a size class.

v_gene	abundance	d_gene	len	j_gene	CDR3aa	CDR3nt
TRBV4-3	few	.	15	TRBJ1-5	CASSQDITNNQPQHF	TGCGCCAGCAGCCAAGATATCACAAACAATCAGCCCCAGCATTTT
TRBV7-3	.	.	16	TRBJ2-7	CASSLTVTGRMDEQYF	TGTGCCAGCAGCTTAACGGTGACAGGGAGGATGGACGAGCAGTACTTC
TRBV5-1	.	.	14	TRBJ1-5	CASSFRISQSPQHF	TGCGCCAGCAGCTTCAGGATTTCCCAATCGCCCCAGCATTTT
TRBV18	.	TRBD2	16	TRBJ2-1	CASSSPGLAGVGEQFF	TGTGCCAGCTCATCCCCGGGACTAGCGGGAGTTGGCGAGCAGTTCTTC
TRBV5-1	.	.	14	TRBJ2-7	CASSSGTPYYEQYF	TGCGCCAGCAGCTCCGGGACACCTTACTACGAGCAGTACTTC
TRBV5-1	.	TRBD1	16	TRBJ2-7	CASSLDLGQGPYEQYF	TGCGCCAGCAGCTTGGACCTTGGACAGGGCCCCTACGAGCAGTACTTC
TRBV29-1	.	TRBD1	13	TRBJ2-2	CSGEGQGAGELFF	TGCAGCGGGGAGGGACAGGGTGCCGGGGAGCTGTTTTTT
TRBV27	.	TRBD1	16	TRBJ2-5	CARKRPGQGAQETQYF	TGTGCCAGAAAACGTCCCGGACAGGGGGCGCAAGAGACCCAGTACTTC
TRBV3-1/TRBV3-2	once	.	14	TRBJ2-5	CASRSSEGGETQYF	TGTGCCAGCAGATCTAGCGAGGGTGGGGAGACCCAGTACTTC
TRBV7-9	many	TRBD2	16	TRBJ2-7	CASSLGQGLATYEQYF	TGTGCCAGCAGCTTAGGACAGGGACTAGCGACCTACGAGCAGTACTTC
TRBV9	few	.	12	TRBJ1-1	CASKAWNTEAFF	TGTGCCAGCAAAGCCTGGAACACTGAAGCTTTCTTT
TRBV19	.	.	13	TRBJ2-7	CASSIWAGNEQYF	TGTGCCAGTAGTATTTGGGCGGGCAACGAGCAGTACTTC
TRBV9	.	.	14	TRBJ2-5	CASSVGGTQETQYF	TGTGCCAGCAGCGTAGGCGGGACTCAAGAGACCCAGTACTTC
TRBV29-1	.	TRBD2	17	TRBJ2-7	CSAAGTAGSSGIHEQYF	TGCAGCGCAGCGGGAACAGCCGGCTCTAGCGGGATCCACGAGCAGTACTTC
TRBV28	few	.	15	TRBJ2-4	CASSLGYGAKNIQYF	TGTGCCAGCAGTTTAGGGTACGGGGCCAAAAACATTCAGTACTTC
TRBV4-3	.	TRBD1	17	TRBJ2-7	CASSQDYARGSSYEQYF	TGCGCCAGCAGCCAAGATTATGCCAGGGGGAGCTCCTACGAGCAGTACTTC
TRBV9	.	.	17	TRBJ2-7	CASSVVPQQRNSYEQYF	TGTGCCAGCAGCGTAGTACCACAGCAAAGGAACTCCTACGAGCAGTACTTC